Listed here are 8 T cell receptor beta chains from one sample, sequenced in a study of neoadjuvant nivolumab and ipilimumab in lung cancer. Data came from immunoSEQ multiplex PCR; TCRdb stores just in-frame clones and leaves some out. The sample shows about 16,000 clones, approximately 76% of them seen only once. Sequenced here: tumor tissue, sampled after neoadjuvant nivolumab, alone or with ipilimumab, at or shortly before surgery. The source of these receptors is an adult with non-small cell lung cancer.

This chain links TRBV27 with TRBJ2-1; 13 bases are shared with TRBD2. V lost 0 bases to trimming and J lost 8 bases; unmatched junction nucleotides: 4. This CDR3 contains 16 residues. Germline V gene sequence: CDR1 MNHEY, CDR2 SMNVEV (reference sequence). CDR3 loop: CASSLSGTSGVDEQFF. CDR3 sequence (DNA): TGTGCCAGCAGTTTATCCGGGACTAGCGGGGTCGATGAGCAGTTCTTC.

The chain is built from TRBV7-9 and TRBJ1-5; D is uncertain. The germline V gene has CDR1 SEHNR and CDR2 FQNEAQ (reference sequence). The CDR3 consists of 15 residues. V lost 5 bases and J 8 bases, leaving 19 bases between the germline ends. Here the CDR3 DNA reads TGTGCCAGCAGCCCCTGGGTGGCAGGTCTAGAGCCCCAGCATTTT. This sequence encodes CASSPWVAGLEPQHF.

J is TRBJ2-1 and V is TRBV7-6; 7 nucleotides line up with TRBD2. This CDR3 is built from 14 residues. The J segment lost 5 bases and the V segment lost 0 bases, leaving 1 base of the junction unmatched. Germline-derived CDR1 and CDR2 are SGHVS and FNYEAQ. The CDR3 DNA reads TGTGCCAGCAGCTTAGCGCGGGAGCACAATGAGCAGTTCTTC. It encodes CASSLAREHNEQFF. Together with reference TRBV7-6 and TRBJ2-1, the CDR3 gives the full variable domain: GAGVSQSPRYKVTKRGQDVALRCDPISGHVSLYWYRQALGQGPEFLTYFNYEAQQDKSGLPNDRFSAERPEGSISTLTIQRTEQRDSAMYRCASSLAREHNEQFFGPGTRLTVL.

This clone was seen once. This chain's CDR3 is CASSLATVGPTNTGELFF. The CDR3 DNA reads as TGTGCCAGCAGCTTAGCGACAGTTGGGCCGACGAACACCGGGGAGCTGTTTTTT. The chain carries TRBV7-2 and TRBJ2-2; D might be TRBD1 (5 bases). Germline CDR1 SGHTA, CDR2 FQGNSA. Trimming shortened V by 0 bases and J by 0 bases, and 14 bases separated the two germline ends. This CDR3 has 18 amino acids.

This clone was found a few times. The chain employs TRBV2 and TRBJ2-5; D gene ambiguous. V lost 5 bases to trimming and J lost 1 base, with 11 bases between them. Germline lookup yields CDR1 SNHLY and CDR2 FYNNEI. CDR3 size: 14 residues. The CDR3 loop reads CASSKTPGQETQYF. In DNA form, the CDR3 reads TGTGCCAGCAGTAAAACTCCCGGCCAAGAGACCCAGTACTTC. The full variable domain, with the rest looked up from reference TRBV2 and TRBJ2-5, is EPEVTQTPSHQVTQMGQEVILRCVPISNHLYFYWYRQILGQKVEFLVSFYNNEISEKSEIFDDQFSVERPDGSNFTLKIRSTKLEDSAMYFCASSKTPGQETQYFGPGTRLLVL.

A few counts support this clone. The rearrangement links TRBV2 to TRBJ2-7; 12 nucleotides agree with TRBD2. Germline lookup yields CDR1 SNHLY and CDR2 FYNNEI. CDR3 size: 13 residues. Germline trimming cut 6 bases from V and 6 bases from J; bases unmatched to any gene: 3. For the CDR3, the DNA is TGTGCCAGCAGGCGACTAGCGGGGGTCGAGCAGTACTTC. It translates to CASRRLAGVEQYF. Supplemented by reference TRBV2 and TRBJ2-7, the full variable domain reads EPEVTQTPSHQVTQMGQEVILRCVPISNHLYFYWYRQILGQKVEFLVSFYNNEISEKSEIFDDQFSVERPDGSNFTLKIRSTKLEDSAMYFCASRRLAGVEQYFGPGTRLTVT.

This chain joins TRBV5-4 and TRBJ2-5; no reliable D call. The CDR3 is 15 amino acids. Germline V CDR1 and CDR2: SGHNT, YYREEE (reference sequence). V lost 4 bases and J 3 bases, leaving 16 bases between the germline ends. CDR3 sequence reads: CASSLRAGGKETQYF. The DNA for the CDR3 is TGTGCCAGCAGCCTCCGAGCCGGCGGAAAAGAGACCCAGTACTTC.

The sample holds one count of this clone. The CDR3 reads CASSPDGDTEAFF. CDR3 DNA: TGTGCCAGCAGCCCGGACGGGGACACTGAAGCTTTCTTT. V usage is TRBV11-3 and J usage is TRBJ1-1, with D uncertain. The germline V gene encodes CDR1 SGHNT and CDR2 YENEEA. The CDR3 is 13 amino acids. Trimming shortened V by 5 bases and J by 3 bases, and 10 bases separated the two germline ends.